The rows below give T cell receptor beta chains drawn from one sample of a study of beta chain features in type 1 diabetes. Data came from immunoSEQ multiplex PCR; TCRdb stores just in-frame clones and leaves some out. Here the sample spans over 300,000 clones, roughly 8.8% being singletons. Input material: central memory CD4+ T cells from blood. These receptors were collected from a man aged 25 to 40 with type 1 diabetes. Both conserved end residues are part of each CDR3. A D gene is named only where the DNA matches it firmly. Size is omitted from some rows. Given values are once, few, many or a class for expanded clones.

TRBJ2-2	NA	NA	TRBV11-1	CALKSGELFF	TGTGCCCTGAAGAGCGGGGAGCTGTTTTTT
TRBJ2-2	NA	few	TRBV4-3	CASSQDTSWGGELFF	TGCGCCAGCAGCCAAGATACGTCGTGGGGCGGGGAGCTGTTTTTT
TRBJ1-5	NA	many	TRBV6-1	CASSDSSGAQPQHF	TGTGCCAGCAGTGATAGCTCAGGGGCTCAGCCCCAGCATTTT
TRBJ1-2	NA	few	TRBV5-1	CASSEQRPLYGYTF	TGCGCCAGCAGCGAACAGCGACCCCTCTATGGCTACACCTTC
TRBJ2-5	NA	NA	TRBV21-1	CASSKGGTQYF	TGTGCCAGCAGCAAAGGTGGGACCCAGTACTTC
TRBJ2-3	NA	NA	TRBV4-1	CASSPSTQSSTDTQYF	TGCGCCAGCAGCCCAAGTACCCAGTCTAGCACAGATACGCAGTATTTT
TRBJ2-7	NA	few	TRBV19	CASSIVQGKNEQYF	TGTGCCAGTAGTATCGTCCAGGGTAAGAACGAGCAGTACTTC
TRBJ2-2	NA	few	TRBV5-1	CASSPSSGNAGELFF	TGCGCCAGCAGCCCCAGCTCGGGGAACGCCGGGGAGCTGTTTTTT
TRBJ1-2	NA	NA	TRBV5-1	CASSLDHVDIKGYTF	TGCGCCAGCAGCTTGGATCATGTGGACATCAAGGGCTACACCTTC
TRBJ2-5	NA	NA	TRBV5-4	CASSSWGAGETQYF	TGTGCCAGCAGCTCGTGGGGGGCAGGGGAGACCCAGTACTTC
TRBJ2-3	TRBD2	NA	TRBV6-6	CASSSPGGGTDTQYF	TGTGCCAGCAGTTCCCCGGGGGGAGGCACAGATACGCAGTATTTT
TRBJ2-1	NA	NA	TRBV6-5	CASSSTFGEQFF	TGTGCCAGCAGCTCAACTTTTGGTGAGCAGTTCTTC
TRBJ1-1	TRBD1	NA	TRBV2	CASSRQGYTEAFF	TGTGCCAGCAGTCGACAGGGATACACTGAAGCTTTCTTT
TRBJ2-2	NA	few	TRBV29-1	CSVEEPITGELFF	TGCAGCGTTGAGGAACCCATTACCGGGGAGCTGTTTTTT
TRBJ2-4	NA	few	TRBV7-8	CASSLPGPLGDIQYF	TGTGCCAGCAGCCTGCCGGGCCCTTTGGGGGACATTCAGTACTTC
TRBJ2-7	TRBD1	NA	TRBV11-1	CASSITGGVYEQYF	TGTGCCAGCAGCATAACAGGGGGAGTCTACGAGCAGTACTTC
TRBJ2-2	TRBD2	NA	TRBV6-6	CASTLDLAGRGELFF	TGTGCCAGCACTCTCGATCTAGCGGGGCGCGGGGAGCTGTTTTTT
TRBJ1-1	NA	NA	TRBV2	CASGEGIQNTEAFF	TGTGCCAGCGGAGAGGGCATTCAGAACACTGAAGCTTTCTTT
TRBJ1-2	NA	NA	TRBV5-1	CASSLNEGPYGYTF	TGCGCCAGCAGCTTGAATGAGGGGCCCTATGGCTACACCTTC
TRBJ1-5	TRBD1	few	TRBV18	CASSVQGSNQPQHF	TGTGCCAGCTCAGTACAGGGGAGCAATCAGCCCCAGCATTTT
TRBJ1-2	NA	few	TRBV10-3	CAINSPGVHGYTF	TGTGCCATCAATTCCCCAGGGGTACATGGCTACACCTTC
TRBJ2-5	NA	NA	TRBV5-1	CASSLVSSGQETQYF	TGCGCCAGCAGCCTGGTATCCAGCGGCCAAGAGACCCAGTACTTC
TRBJ2-1	NA	many	TRBV7-2	CASSPERTINEQFF	TGTGCCAGCAGTCCAGAACGGACCATCAATGAGCAGTTCTTC
TRBJ1-2	TRBD1	few	TRBV4-3	CASSEGDRVNGYTF	TGCGCCAGCAGCGAAGGGGACAGGGTGAATGGCTACACCTTC
TRBJ1-4	NA	NA	TRBV2	CASRRGTNEKLFF	TGTGCCAGCCGTAGGGGGACTAATGAAAAACTGTTTTTT